This entry concerns a single T cell receptor (beta chain). The data belong to a study of blood T cell repertoires in COVID-19. Per the authors' pipeline: The authors estimated nucleated cell counts from reference gene primer amplification. Assay: immunoSEQ multiplex PCR; the TCRdb copy retains only in-frame clones and omits some. The DNA gave D and trimming, while V, J and clone size come from that table. This table holds 200,000 to 250,000 clones, around 89% found once. Participants were placed into cohorts based on the clinical history they reported. CDR3 size: 12 residues. Germline CDR1 and CDR2: SEHNR and FQNEAQ (reference sequence). Trimming cost V 5 bases and J 4 bases, with 6 bases left between them.

This chain uses TRBV7-9 with TRBJ1-3; no definite D call. Sequenced sample: PBMCs or T cells enriched from blood (not recorded which). This clonotype was sampled from a woman aged 18-35 years in a cohort exposed to, infected with or recovered from COVID-19 (not recorded which). DNA for the CDR3: TGTGCCAGCAGCAAACAGGGAAACACCATATATTTT. It yields the protein CASSKQGNTIYF.